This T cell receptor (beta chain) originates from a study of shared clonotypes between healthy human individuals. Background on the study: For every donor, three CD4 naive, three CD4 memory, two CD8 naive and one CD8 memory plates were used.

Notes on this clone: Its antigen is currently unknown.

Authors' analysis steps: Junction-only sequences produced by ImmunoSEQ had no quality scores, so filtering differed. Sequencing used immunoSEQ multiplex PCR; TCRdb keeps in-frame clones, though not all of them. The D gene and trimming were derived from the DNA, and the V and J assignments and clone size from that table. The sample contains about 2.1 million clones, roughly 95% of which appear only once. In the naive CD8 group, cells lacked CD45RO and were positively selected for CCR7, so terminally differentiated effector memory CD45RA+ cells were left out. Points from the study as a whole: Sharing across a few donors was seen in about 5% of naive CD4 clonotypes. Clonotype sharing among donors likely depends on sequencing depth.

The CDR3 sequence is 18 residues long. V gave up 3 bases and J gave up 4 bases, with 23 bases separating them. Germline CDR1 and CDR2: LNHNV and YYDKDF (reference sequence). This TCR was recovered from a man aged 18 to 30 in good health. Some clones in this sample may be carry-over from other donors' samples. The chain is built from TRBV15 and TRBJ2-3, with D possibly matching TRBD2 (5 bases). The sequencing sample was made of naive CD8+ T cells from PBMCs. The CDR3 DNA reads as TGTGCCACCAGCAGGCCTTATGCGGAGGCGGGCCTGCCAGATACGCAGTATTTT. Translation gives CATSRPYAEAGLPDTQYF.